These 10 T cell receptor beta chains originate from one sample sequenced in a study of PD-1 blockade in classical Hodgkin lymphoma. Using immunoSEQ multiplex PCR, the repertoire was profiled, and TCRdb retains in-frame clones only, with some absent. The sample consists of nearly 55,000 clones, over 75% of them appearing once. In every patient, relapse followed autologous stem cell transplantation, while exposure to brentuximab vedotin differed. Sequenced here: peripheral blood mononuclear cells (PBMCs), sampled at baseline. The receptors originated from a human donor with classical Hodgkin lymphoma.

V gene TRBV7-9 combines with J gene TRBJ1-4; tentative D call: TRBD1 (5 bases). V was pared by 5 bases and J by 4 bases, with 14 bases between. The CDR3 sequence is 15 residues long. Germline V gene sequence: CDR1 SEHNR, CDR2 FQNEAQ (reference sequence). CDR3 nucleotide sequence: TGTGCCAGCAGCCAACGAGACAGTTTTAATGAAAAACTGTTTTTT. This encodes CASSQRDSFNEKLFF.

The gene calls are TRBV12-2 and TRBJ2-7; the table's D call, TRBD2, was not checked against the DNA. TRBV12-2 is given as a pseudogene. This CDR3 region has 13 residues. The CDR3 nucleotides are TGTGCAAGTCGTCGAGCGGGAGAGTACGAGCAGTACGTC. It codes for CASRRAGEYEQYV.

In its sample, this clone was seen once. V and J are TRBV4-2 and TRBJ2-1; D not resolved. Germline V gives CDR1 LGHNA, CDR2 YNFKEQ. V was clipped by 0 bases and J by 12 bases, with 15 bases between them. The CDR3 is 14 amino acids. The CDR3 coding sequence is TGTGCCAGCAGCCAAGAAATGGCTGCTAGTGGGCAGTTCTTC. Amino acids: CASSQEMAASGQFF.

The chain links TRBV16 to TRBJ2-7; D not resolved. Germline V CDR1 and CDR2: KGHSY, FQNENV. The CDR3 extends over 16 amino acids. Deletions cut 6 bases from V and 3 bases from J, with 21 bases between. The CDR3 region has the DNA TGTGCCAGCAGTTTCAACGTCCAAGGGTGGGACTACGAGCAGTACTTC. This translates into CASSFNVQGWDYEQYF.

The V gene is TRBV14, the J gene TRBJ1-1; D call uncertain. CDR1 SGHDN and CDR2 FVKESK come from the germline V gene. V shed 0 bases and J shed 5 bases, with 7 bases lying between them. The CDR3 totals 13 residues. CDR3 loop: CASSQERVTEAFF. DNA of the CDR3: TGTGCCAGCAGCCAAGAGAGGGTTACTGAAGCTTTCTTT.

This chain uses TRBV11-3 with TRBJ2-1; D is ambiguous. V was pared by 2 bases and J by 4 bases, with 12 bases between. This CDR3 is 15 amino acids long. Germline lookup yields CDR1 SGHNT and CDR2 YENEEA. The CDR3 spells CASSLSANRYNEQFF. Here the CDR3 DNA reads TGTGCCAGCAGCTTAAGCGCAAATAGGTACAATGAGCAGTTCTTC.

The chain recombines TRBV7-9 with TRBJ1-2, with 9 bases identical to TRBD1. Trimming took 5 bases from V and 6 from J; bases not matched to a gene: 10. The CDR3 loop spans 15 amino acids. CDR1 SEHNR and CDR2 FQNEAQ come from the germline V gene (reference sequence). The DNA of the CDR3 is TGTGCCAGCAGCCTAATACAGGGGGCGCAGAATGGCTACACCTTC. This codes for CASSLIQGAQNGYTF. Full variable domain (remainder filled in from reference TRBV7-9 and TRBJ1-2): DTGVSQNPRHKITKRGQNVTFRCDPISEHNRLYWYRQTLGQGPEFLTYFQNEAQLEKSRLLSDRFSAERPKGSFSTLEIQRTEQGDSAMYLCASSLIQGAQNGYTFGSGTRLTVV.

This clone has just one count. The rearrangement links TRBV7-2 to TRBJ1-5; TRBD1 agrees at 7 bases. Germline CDR1 and CDR2: SGHTA and FQGNSA. V trimming: 4 bases; J trimming: 6 bases; junction bases outside the gene matches: 3. CDR3 length: 13 amino acids. In DNA, the CDR3 is TGTGCCAGCAGCTCAGGGGGAACTCAGCCCCAGCATTTT. This gives the protein CASSSGGTQPQHF.

J is TRBJ2-1 and V is TRBV19, with D unresolved. The V end lost 3 bases, the J end lost 6 bases, and 9 bases lay between the germline ends. Looked up from germline, CDR1 is LNHDA and CDR2 is SQIVND (reference sequence). CDR3 size: 13 residues. CDR3 in amino acids: CASSILKSNEQFF. The CDR3 nucleotides read TGTGCCAGTAGTATCCTTAAATCCAATGAGCAGTTCTTC.

This clone turned up a few times. Because the CDR3's place on the DNA is in doubt, the DNA is left out and the CDR3 is given as listed by TCRdb. The CDR3 here is CSVALGAGAFF. The V call is TRBV29-1, the J call TRBJ2-1; TRBD2 is the table's D call and was not checked against the DNA. Inclusive of both ends, the CDR3 amounts to 11 amino acids. CDR1 is SQVTM, CDR2 ANQGSEA, per germline.